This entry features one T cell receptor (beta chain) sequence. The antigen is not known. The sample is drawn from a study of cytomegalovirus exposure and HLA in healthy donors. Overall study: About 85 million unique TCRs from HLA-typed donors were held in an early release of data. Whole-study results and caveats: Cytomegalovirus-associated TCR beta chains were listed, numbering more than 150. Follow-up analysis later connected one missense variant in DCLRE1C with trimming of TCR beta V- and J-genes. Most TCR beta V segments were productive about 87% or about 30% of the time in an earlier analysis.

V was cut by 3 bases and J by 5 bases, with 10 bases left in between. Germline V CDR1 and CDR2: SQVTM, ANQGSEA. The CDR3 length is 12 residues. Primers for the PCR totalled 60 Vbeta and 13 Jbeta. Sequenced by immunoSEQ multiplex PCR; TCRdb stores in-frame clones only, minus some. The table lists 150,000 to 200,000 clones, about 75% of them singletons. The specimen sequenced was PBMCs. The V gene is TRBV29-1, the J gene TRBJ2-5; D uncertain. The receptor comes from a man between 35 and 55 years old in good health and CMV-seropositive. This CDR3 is CSVDSAWETQYF. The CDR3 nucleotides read TGCAGCGTTGACTCCGCGTGGGAGACCCAGTACTTC. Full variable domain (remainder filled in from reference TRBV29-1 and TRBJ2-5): SAVISQKPSRDICQRGTSLTIQCQVDSQVTMMFWYRQQPGQSLTLIATANQGSEATYESGFVIDKFPISRPNLTFSTLTVSNMSPEDSSIYLCSVDSAWETQYFGPGTRLLVL.